These T cell receptor beta chains were read from a single sample in a study of blood T cell repertoires in COVID-19. Profiling relied on immunoSEQ multiplex PCR, and the TCRdb table lists in-frame clones only, not all of them. The table lists more than 85,000 clones, approximately 76% of them singletons. The sequenced sample consisted of peripheral blood. All receptors derive from a woman between 65 and 79 years old with acute or convalescent COVID-19. The CDR3 runs from the conserved cysteine through the conserved F or W. Fields, in order: V gene, J gene, D gene, clone size, CDR3 DNA, CDR3 protein. The D gene is left open where the match is weak. Size is omitted from some rows. Given values are once, few, many or a class for expanded clones.

V gene: TRBV6-1; J gene: TRBJ1-5; D gene: -; clone size: -; CDR3 DNA: TGTGCCAGCAGCGAAGGCTCCTTTGAGCAGCCCCAGCATTTT; CDR3 protein: CASSEGSFEQPQHF
V gene: TRBV9; J gene: TRBJ1-3; D gene: TRBD1; clone size: -; CDR3 DNA: TGTGCCAGCAGCTCCCAGGGGGCTACCCCTGGAAACACCATATATTTT; CDR3 protein: CASSSQGATPGNTIYF
V gene: TRBV7-9; J gene: TRBJ1-1; D gene: -; clone size: few; CDR3 DNA: TGTGCCAGCAGCCACCGAATCGGGGGAATGAACACTGAAGCTTTCTTT; CDR3 protein: CASSHRIGGMNTEAFF
V gene: TRBV6-5; J gene: TRBJ2-2; D gene: TRBD2; clone size: few; CDR3 DNA: TGTGCCAGCAGTTACGGCGGGGGGAACACCGGGGAGCTGTTTTTT; CDR3 protein: CASSYGGGNTGELFF
V gene: TRBV2; J gene: TRBJ2-2; D gene: -; clone size: -; CDR3 DNA: TGTGCCCGGGCCACGACAGTAAACACCGGGGAGCTGTTTTTT; CDR3 protein: CARATTVNTGELFF
V gene: TRBV6-2/TRBV6-3; J gene: TRBJ1-2; D gene: TRBD1; clone size: -; CDR3 DNA: TGTGCCAGCAGTTACGAAACCGGGACAGGCAATGACTATGGCTACACCTTC; CDR3 protein: CASSYETGTGNDYGYTF
V gene: TRBV3-1/TRBV3-2; J gene: TRBJ2-3; D gene: TRBD2; clone size: -; CDR3 DNA: TGTGCCAGCAGCCCCGGGGGGGGTCGCACAGATACGCAGTATTTT; CDR3 protein: CASSPGGGRTDTQYF
V gene: TRBV4-1; J gene: TRBJ1-2; D gene: TRBD1; clone size: -; CDR3 DNA: TGCGCCAGCAGCCGAGGGACAGGGGTTTTGCGGGGCTACACCTTC; CDR3 protein: CASSRGTGVLRGYTF
V gene: TRBV3-1/TRBV3-2; J gene: TRBJ2-3; D gene: -; clone size: -; CDR3 DNA: TGTGCCAGCAGCCAAGAGGGCCGGAGCACAGATACGCAGTATTTT; CDR3 protein: CASSQEGRSTDTQYF
V gene: TRBV5-1; J gene: TRBJ2-3; D gene: TRBD1; clone size: few; CDR3 DNA: TGCGCCAGCAGCTCCCACCGGACAGGTTCCACAGATACGCAGTATTTT; CDR3 protein: CASSSHRTGSTDTQYF
V gene: TRBV5-1; J gene: TRBJ2-7; D gene: -; clone size: few; CDR3 DNA: TGCGCCAGCAGCTTGGAGACAGACCCCTCCTACGAGCAGTACTTC; CDR3 protein: CASSLETDPSYEQYF
V gene: TRBV3-1/TRBV3-2; J gene: TRBJ2-5; D gene: TRBD2; clone size: -; CDR3 DNA: TGTGCCAGCAGCCGGGCGGGAGTAAGCCAAGAGACCCAGTACTTC; CDR3 protein: CASSRAGVSQETQYF
V gene: TRBV4-1; J gene: TRBJ2-2; D gene: TRBD1; clone size: medium-sized; CDR3 DNA: TGCGCCAGCAGCCAAGAAGGGACAGGGAGATCCGGGGAGCTGTTTTTT; CDR3 protein: CASSQEGTGRSGELFF
V gene: TRBV19; J gene: TRBJ1-6; D gene: TRBD1; clone size: -; CDR3 DNA: TGTGCCAGTAGTATAATGCGTCCAGGGGGAAATTCACCCCTCCACTTT; CDR3 protein: CASSIMRPGGNSPLHF
V gene: TRBV11-3; J gene: TRBJ2-5; D gene: TRBD2; clone size: -; CDR3 DNA: TGTGCCAGCAGCTTAGGAGGTAGCGGGGGTAGGGAGACCCAGTACTTC; CDR3 protein: CASSLGGSGGRETQYF
V gene: TRBV4-3; J gene: TRBJ1-1; D gene: -; clone size: -; CDR3 DNA: TGCGCCAGCAGCCGAGGGGGGGATGGGACTGAAGCTTTCTTT; CDR3 protein: CASSRGGDGTEAFF
V gene: TRBV19; J gene: TRBJ2-3; D gene: -; clone size: -; CDR3 DNA: TGTGCCAGTAGGACCGCAGGGCCACCCGATACGCAGTATTTT; CDR3 protein: CASRTAGPPDTQYF
V gene: TRBV12-1; J gene: TRBJ2-2; D gene: -; clone size: -; CDR3 DNA: TGTGCCAGCACCCGCTTAGGGGGATTTACCGGGGAGCTGTTTTTT; CDR3 protein: CASTRLGGFTGELFF
V gene: TRBV27; J gene: TRBJ1-4; D gene: TRBD1; clone size: -; CDR3 DNA: TGTGCCAGCAGTTCACAGGGGGGAGGGACTAATGAAAAACTGTTTTTT; CDR3 protein: CASSSQGGGTNEKLFF
V gene: TRBV12-5; J gene: TRBJ2-3; D gene: -; clone size: -; CDR3 DNA: TGTGCTAGTGGTCTGAACAGGGGCACAGATACGCAGTATTTT; CDR3 protein: CASGLNRGTDTQYF
V gene: TRBV19; J gene: TRBJ2-2; D gene: TRBD2; clone size: -; CDR3 DNA: TGTGCCAGTAGTATAGATTTAGCGGGTAGAACCGGGGAGCTGTTTTTT; CDR3 protein: CASSIDLAGRTGELFF
V gene: TRBV4-1; J gene: TRBJ2-7; D gene: -; clone size: -; CDR3 DNA: TGCGCCAGCAGCCAAGGCAACCCGGGGGACCCTTTCTACGAGCAGTACTTC; CDR3 protein: CASSQGNPGDPFYEQYF
V gene: TRBV19; J gene: TRBJ2-2; D gene: TRBD1; clone size: -; CDR3 DNA: TGTGCCAGTAGTAAAACTTCGGGACAGATCTCCACCGGGGAGCTGTTTTTT; CDR3 protein: CASSKTSGQISTGELFF
V gene: TRBV29-1; J gene: TRBJ1-3; D gene: -; clone size: -; CDR3 DNA: TGCAGCGTTGAATACAGCTCTGGAAACACCATATATTTT; CDR3 protein: CSVEYSSGNTIYF
V gene: TRBV5-1; J gene: TRBJ1-2; D gene: -; clone size: once; CDR3 DNA: TGCGCCAGCAGCAGAGGCTCGGATGGCTACACCTTC; CDR3 protein: CASSRGSDGYTF
V gene: TRBV6-5; J gene: TRBJ1-5; D gene: TRBD1; clone size: -; CDR3 DNA: TGTGCCAGCAGGCAACAGGGGAATCAGCCCCAGCATTTT; CDR3 protein: CASRQQGNQPQHF
V gene: TRBV5-1; J gene: TRBJ2-2; D gene: TRBD1; clone size: -; CDR3 DNA: TGCGCCAGCAGCTTGGCCCCGGGACAGGGGACCGGGGAGCTGTTTTTT; CDR3 protein: CASSLAPGQGTGELFF
V gene: TRBV6-5; J gene: TRBJ2-7; D gene: TRBD1; clone size: -; CDR3 DNA: TGTGCCAGCAGAAAGGACAGGGCGACCTACGAGCAGTACTTC; CDR3 protein: CASRKDRATYEQYF
V gene: TRBV3-1/TRBV3-2; J gene: TRBJ2-3; D gene: -; clone size: -; CDR3 DNA: TGTGCCAGCAGCCAAGGAATAAGCGGGCCCAGCACAGATACGCAGTATTTT; CDR3 protein: CASSQGISGPSTDTQYF
V gene: TRBV3-1/TRBV3-2; J gene: TRBJ1-5; D gene: -; clone size: -; CDR3 DNA: TGTGCCAGCAGCCTCCAAGGGGTAAGCAATCAGCCCCAGCATTTT; CDR3 protein: CASSLQGVSNQPQHF
V gene: TRBV4-3; J gene: TRBJ1-1; D gene: -; clone size: -; CDR3 DNA: TGCGCCAGCAGCCAAGCTGGGAGGACTGAAGCTTTCTTT; CDR3 protein: CASSQAGRTEAFF
V gene: TRBV9; J gene: TRBJ1-1; D gene: TRBD1; clone size: -; CDR3 DNA: TGTGCCAGCAGCCGTGACAGGGTAGAGGGGGCTTTCTTT; CDR3 protein: CASSRDRVEGAFF
V gene: TRBV2; J gene: TRBJ2-6; D gene: -; clone size: few; CDR3 DNA: TGTGCCAGCAGTGAGAGAGTCGCTGGGGCCAACGTCCTGACTTTC; CDR3 protein: CASSERVAGANVLTF
V gene: TRBV15; J gene: TRBJ1-2; D gene: -; clone size: many; CDR3 DNA: TGTGCCACCAGCCCTCCGGCCGGGTCTACGCTCTACACCTTC; CDR3 protein: CATSPPAGSTLYTF
V gene: TRBV6-5; J gene: TRBJ2-7; D gene: TRBD1; clone size: -; CDR3 DNA: TGTGCCAGCACGTCCAGGACAGGGGTCTACGAGCAGTACTTC; CDR3 protein: CASTSRTGVYEQYF
V gene: TRBV28; J gene: TRBJ2-2; D gene: -; clone size: -; CDR3 DNA: TGTGCCAGCAGTTTCCGCCGGGGTCGTACACCCGGGGAGCTGTTTTTT; CDR3 protein: CASSFRRGRTPGELFF
V gene: TRBV24-1; J gene: TRBJ2-1; D gene: TRBD2; clone size: -; CDR3 DNA: TGTGCCACCAGTGATTATCCCCTAGCGGGGGGGCCTAATGAGCAGTTCTTC; CDR3 protein: CATSDYPLAGGPNEQFF
V gene: TRBV5-8; J gene: TRBJ2-7; D gene: TRBD2; clone size: -; CDR3 DNA: TGTGCCAGCAGCCCTGGGACTAAATTCGCCTACGAGCAGTACTTC; CDR3 protein: CASSPGTKFAYEQYF
V gene: TRBV4-3; J gene: TRBJ2-7; D gene: -; clone size: -; CDR3 DNA: TGCGCCAGCGCGCAAGAGGAGGGAACCCCCTACGAGCAGTACTTC; CDR3 protein: CASAQEEGTPYEQYF
V gene: TRBV29-1; J gene: TRBJ1-2; D gene: TRBD1; clone size: -; CDR3 DNA: TGCAGCGTTGACTGGGAACAGGGGAGGAGTGGCTACACCTTC; CDR3 protein: CSVDWEQGRSGYTF
V gene: TRBV6-5; J gene: TRBJ1-1; D gene: TRBD1; clone size: -; CDR3 DNA: TGTGCCAGCAGTTACTCACGACAGGGTATCACTGAAGCTTTCTTT; CDR3 protein: CASSYSRQGITEAFF
V gene: TRBV12-3/TRBV12-4; J gene: TRBJ1-2; D gene: -; clone size: -; CDR3 DNA: TGTGCCAGCAGTTTCAGGGTCCCCTCTGGCTACACCTTC; CDR3 protein: CASSFRVPSGYTF
V gene: TRBV29-1; J gene: TRBJ2-2; D gene: TRBD1; clone size: -; CDR3 DNA: TGCAGCGTTGAAGATCGACAACAGGGGAGTGCCGGGGAGCTGTTTTTT; CDR3 protein: CSVEDRQQGSAGELFF
V gene: TRBV30; J gene: TRBJ1-4; D gene: TRBD1; clone size: -; CDR3 DNA: TGTGCCTGGAAGCCAATCCAGGGGGGACTTGAAAAACTGTTTTTT; CDR3 protein: CAWKPIQGGLEKLFF
V gene: TRBV2; J gene: TRBJ2-7; D gene: TRBD1; clone size: -; CDR3 DNA: TGTGCCAGCAGTGAAAACCCAGGGGGCGCCTACGAGCAGTACTTC; CDR3 protein: CASSENPGGAYEQYF
V gene: TRBV5-4; J gene: TRBJ2-5; D gene: TRBD2; clone size: -; CDR3 DNA: TGTGCCAGCAGCTGGGGCGGGGGGGGTCAAGAGACCCAGTACTTC; CDR3 protein: CASSWGGGGQETQYF
V gene: TRBV4-2; J gene: TRBJ1-3; D gene: -; clone size: few; CDR3 DNA: TGTGCCAGCAGCCAAGTGACCATCGGGGGAAACACCATATATTTT; CDR3 protein: CASSQVTIGGNTIYF
V gene: TRBV9; J gene: TRBJ1-1; D gene: -; clone size: -; CDR3 DNA: TGTGCCAGCAGCGGCGGGGGTTACTCGGACGAAGCTTTCTTT; CDR3 protein: CASSGGGYSDEAFF
V gene: TRBV5-4; J gene: TRBJ1-4; D gene: TRBD1; clone size: -; CDR3 DNA: TGTGCCAGCAGCTTGGCCGGACAGGGAAAGGAAAAACTGTTTTTT; CDR3 protein: CASSLAGQGKEKLFF